The entry below gives a single T cell receptor beta chain sequence along with its context. Its antigen is unidentified. This specimen belongs to a study of response to subunit inactivated influenza vaccine. TCRdb re-derived calls from the RT-PCR reads in MiXCR, one entry per CDR3 protein. The sample yields around 530,000 distinct CDR3 sequences, 10% to 15% seen once. Overall study results and limits: The study's authors posited that every seasonal influenza vaccination enlists few new T cells.

Germline V gene data show CDR1 as DFQATT and CDR2 as SNEGSKA (reference sequence). The CDR3 is 15 residues long. V gave up 0 bases and J gave up 2 bases; unmatched junction bases: 6. The clonotype was recovered from a man aged 45-65 years who received an inactivated influenza vaccine. The material was PBMCs from blood, obtained on the day of vaccination. V is TRBV20-1 and J is TRBJ2-7, with 8 bases lining up with TRBD1. CDR3 DNA: TGCAGTGCTAGAGACCCGGGACAGGCGACCTACGAGCAGTACTTC. Its protein is CSARDPGQATYEQYF.